Below, 21 T cell receptor beta chains from the same sample are listed, as sequenced in a study of T cell responses to AZD1222 COVID-19 vaccine. Clones were sequenced by immunoSEQ multiplex PCR, and TCRdb holds only the in-frame ones, with some missing. The data hold about 130,000 clones, with around 83% observed a single time. The sample in question was peripheral blood, obtained on day 0 of AZD1222 vaccination. These receptor sequences come from an adult in good health.

The V gene is TRBV19, the J gene TRBJ1-2, with D maybe TRBD1 (6 bases). Germline CDR1 reads LNHDA; CDR2 reads SQIVND (reference sequence). Trimming pared 5 bases from V and 4 bases from J, leaving 14 bases between. There are 14 residues in the CDR3. Here the CDR3 reads CASSFANRAYGYTF. In DNA form, the CDR3 reads TGTGCCAGTAGTTTTGCAAACAGGGCCTATGGCTACACCTTC.

This clone has only one observation. The gene calls are TRBV6-5 and TRBJ2-7, with 9 bases fitting TRBD1. The germline V gene encodes CDR1 MNHEY and CDR2 SVGAGI. V was clipped by 6 bases and J by 5 bases; unmatched bases: 5. CDR3 length equals 13 residues. CDR3 sequence: CASSRDRDDEQYF. Written as DNA, the CDR3 is TGTGCCAGCAGCCGGGACAGGGACGACGAGCAGTACTTC.

The rearrangement joins TRBV28 to TRBJ2-3; D remains ambiguous. CDR1 and CDR2 (germline): MDHEN, SYDVKM. V was trimmed by 5 bases and J by 2 bases, leaving 8 bases between them. CDR3 length: 13 residues. Here the CDR3 DNA reads TGTGCCAGCAGTACCCCTGCCACAGATACGCAGTATTTT. It specifies CASSTPATDTQYF.

The chain's CDR3 is CASSQLRMHRVRDQPQHF. The CDR3 nucleotides read TGCGCCAGCAGTCAATTACGGATGCACAGGGTTAGGGATCAGCCCCAGCATTTT. The chain carries TRBV23-1 and TRBJ1-5; D is perhaps TRBD1 (6 bases). TRBV23-1 is an ORF, with its function uncertain. The CDR3 runs 18 residues. V gave up 1 base and J gave up 5 bases, with 21 bases separating them.

This chain joins TRBV19 and TRBJ2-1; TRBD2 aligns across 8 bases. Losses at the gene ends were 2 bases for V and 0 bases for J; bases not matched to a gene: 3. The CDR3 spans 16 residues. Per the germline V gene, CDR1 is LNHDA and CDR2 is SQIVND (reference sequence). The CDR3 here is CASSISAGGSYNEQFF. DNA of the CDR3: TGTGCCAGTAGTATAAGCGCGGGAGGCTCCTACAATGAGCAGTTCTTC.

J is TRBJ2-4 and V is TRBV19; D might be TRBD1 (6 bases). The CDR3 runs 15 residues. In germline, CDR1 is LNHDA, CDR2 SQIVND (reference sequence). Trimming stripped 3 bases from V and 4 bases from J, with 13 bases between. The CDR3 region has the DNA TGTGCCAGTAGTATCGAAGGTCAGGGGAAAAACATTCAGTACTTC. It translates to CASSIEGQGKNIQYF.

The V call is TRBV7-6, the J call TRBJ2-7, with D perhaps TRBD1 or TRBD2 (6 bases each). Germline V gene sequence: CDR1 SGHVS, CDR2 FNYEAQ. The CDR3 runs 14 residues. V lost 4 bases and J 5 bases, leaving 15 bases between the germline ends. DNA of the CDR3: TGTGCCAGCAGCTCCCGGGGGCAGGGGCACGAGCAGTACTTC. Translating it yields CASSSRGQGHEQYF.

The chain recombines TRBV7-9 with TRBJ2-6, with 9 nucleotides matching TRBD1. Germline V lookup: CDR1 SEHNR, CDR2 FQNEAQ (reference sequence). V dropped 5 bases and J dropped 3; count of bases not matched to a gene: 8. This CDR3 contains 17 residues. The DNA of the CDR3 is TGTGCCAGCAGCCCCTATGGGGACAGGGTTGGGGCCAACGTCCTGACTTTC. Its protein product is CASSPYGDRVGANVLTF.

This sequence joins TRBV11-2 and TRBJ1-2, with D perhaps TRBD1 (6 bases). Between the trimmed V and J ends, which lost 4 bases and 5 bases, there was a span of 11 bases. The germline gives CDR1 SGHAT, CDR2 FQNNGV. The CDR3 has 13 residues. The CDR3 bases are TGTGCCAGCAGCTACGGACAGAGATATGGCTACACCTTC. Protein: CASSYGQRYGYTF.

The chain links TRBV28 to TRBJ2-2; 7 nucleotides align to TRBD2. J was trimmed by 4 bases and V by 2 bases; bases with no gene match: 4. CDR1 and CDR2 (germline): MDHEN, SYDVKM. The CDR3 is made up of 15 amino acids. The CDR3 nucleotides read TGTGCCAGCAGTTTAATGCGGGGGAGCACCGGGGAGCTGTTTTTT. As protein: CASSLMRGSTGELFF.

The chain couples TRBV10-3 to TRBJ1-3; no clear D gene. Trimming stripped 0 bases from V and 7 bases from J, with 7 bases between. Germline CDR1 and CDR2: ENHRY and SYGVKD. The CDR3 consists of 13 residues. CDR3 residues: CAISESGGNTIYF. DNA of the CDR3: TGTGCCATCAGTGAGTCGGGAGGTAACACCATATATTTT.

This chain links TRBV6-2 or TRBV6-3 with TRBJ2-1; no clear D gene. The CDR3 loop spans 13 amino acids. Germline V lookup: CDR1 MNHEY, CDR2 SVGEGT. The germline V and J ends were trimmed by 0 bases and 13 bases, with 13 bases remaining between them. The CDR3 bases are TGTGCCAGCAGTTACTCTTCCGTTCTTGTTCAGTTCTTC. Translation: CASSYSSVLVQFF.

The J gene is TRBJ2-1, the V gene TRBV7-9, with D hard to call. The V gene's germline CDR1 is SEHNR and CDR2 FQNEAQ (reference sequence). The CDR3 is 15 amino acids. V shed 5 bases and J shed 0 bases, with 11 bases lying between them. The CDR3 nucleotides read TGTGCCAGCAGCGCAGGCGCCGACTCCTACAATGAGCAGTTCTTC. Residues: CASSAGADSYNEQFF.

The chain uses TRBV7-9 and TRBJ2-2; either TRBD1 or TRBD2 may fit D (5 bases each). With 5 bases removed from V and 5 bases from J, the gap between germline ends came to 15 bases. There are 15 residues in the CDR3. Germline V CDR1 and CDR2: SEHNR, FQNEAQ (reference sequence). The CDR3: CASSQSREPTGELFF. In nucleotides, the CDR3 is TGTGCCAGCAGCCAGAGCAGGGAGCCGACCGGGGAGCTGTTTTTT.

This chain joins TRBV7-2 and TRBJ1-2; D might be TRBD1 (6 bases). This CDR3 has 15 residues. Looked up from germline, CDR1 is SGHTA and CDR2 is FQGNSA. V shed 2 bases and J shed 2 bases, with 12 bases lying between them. CDR3 DNA: TGTGCCAGCAGCTTAAGCCCGGGGGCAAACTATGGCTACACCTTC. This sequence encodes CASSLSPGANYGYTF.

This sequence joins TRBV18 and TRBJ1-1; no clear D gene. CDR1 is KGHSH, CDR2 LQKENI, per germline. Trimming pared 0 bases from V and 5 bases from J, leaving 10 bases between. This CDR3 spans 14 amino acids. CDR3 protein: CASSPPGGPTEAFF. The CDR3 nucleotides read TGTGCCAGCTCACCACCGGGAGGGCCAACTGAAGCTTTCTTT.

This clone was detected a few times. The rearrangement joins TRBV6-1 to TRBJ2-7; D is possibly TRBD2 (6 bases). Germline assignment: CDR1 MNHNS and CDR2 SASEGT. The ends were cut back, 2 bases at V and 6 bases at J, with 20 bases in the middle. The CDR3 has 16 residues. The CDR3 is CASSERLATSGSEQYF. The CDR3 DNA is TGTGCCAGCAGTGAAAGGCTCGCAACCTCCGGGAGCGAGCAGTACTTC.

The V call is TRBV27, the J call TRBJ1-5, with a possible D match to TRBD1 (5 bases). V gave up 4 bases and J gave up 5 bases, with 12 bases separating them. Germline V gives CDR1 MNHEY, CDR2 SMNVEV (reference sequence). The CDR3 sequence is 14 residues long. The chain's CDR3 is CASSSQMGDQPQHF. DNA for the CDR3: TGTGCCAGCAGTTCCCAGATGGGGGATCAGCCCCAGCATTTT.

A single count supports this clone. The CDR3 DNA is TGTGCCAGCAGCTTAGGCGACCGTAACTATGGCTACACCTTC. This translates into CASSLGDRNYGYTF. This rearrangement joins TRBV11-1 to TRBJ1-2, with D unclear. V lost 1 base and J 1 base, leaving 7 bases between the germline ends. The CDR3 consists of 14 residues. The V gene's germline CDR1 is SGHAT and CDR2 FQDESV (reference sequence).

The chain carries TRBV6-5 and TRBJ1-2; D is unresolved. The CDR3 is made up of 13 amino acids. The germline V gene encodes CDR1 MNHEY and CDR2 SVGAGI. V was shortened by 6 bases and J by 5 bases, with 13 bases between the two germline ends. The CDR3 here is CASSLFGDYGYTF. CDR3 in DNA: TGTGCCAGCAGCCTCTTCGGGGATTATGGCTACACCTTC.

The chain uses TRBV2 and TRBJ1-1; 8 bases line up with TRBD1. Germline CDR1 SNHLY, CDR2 FYNNEI. The CDR3 has 16 residues. The J segment lost 9 bases and the V segment lost 0 bases, leaving 12 bases of the junction unmatched. The CDR3 region is CASSEARGQVVEKAFF. The CDR3 DNA reads as TGTGCCAGCAGTGAAGCCAGGGGACAGGTGGTCGAAAAAGCTTTCTTT.